These T cell receptor beta chains were read from a single sample in a study of shared clonotypes between healthy human individuals. The repertoire was sequenced with immunoSEQ multiplex PCR; TCRdb's copy has only in-frame clones and lacks some. The sample shows about 2.1 million clones, 93% of them seen only once. The sample taken for sequencing was naive CD8+ T cells from PBMCs. These receptors all stem from a man aged 18-30 years in good health. Some clones in this sample may be carry-over from other donors' samples. Each CDR3 is given with its conserved first and last residue.

>TRBV20-1|TRBJ2-7
CSARLLGEQYF
>TRBV9|TRBJ2-5
CASSVGGTRLETQYF
>TRBV25-1|TRBJ1-2
CASSESGHGDYGYTF
>TRBV6-6|TRBJ2-4
CASRGGQGEYF
>TRBV28|TRBJ1-1
CASRGGRGWTEAFF
>TRBV27|TRBJ2-1
CASSFRRAAYNEQFF
>TRBV27|TRBJ2-7
CASSFGFSYEQYF
>TRBV5-1|TRBJ2-5
CASSFLIQETQYF
>TRBV7-9|TRBJ2-5
CASSAGTGVRFGTQYF
>TRBV9|TRBJ2-2
CASSHGLAGPQGTGELFF
>TRBV11-2|TRBJ2-5
CASSPGTSPPRETQYF
>TRBV7-8|TRBJ1-1
CASSFNFGQHTEAFF
>TRBV27|TRBJ2-2
CASTLAGGNGELFF
>TRBV28|TRBJ2-1
CASSPPLTRNEQFF
>TRBV19|TRBJ2-7
CASSQKREGLSEQYF
>TRBV4-1|TRBJ2-5
CASSQDRLPRAPQYF